Sequencing of this T cell receptor beta chain was carried out in a study of vaccination and CD4 T cells after COVID-19. Study information: Vaccination of participants consisted of two doses of either BNT162b2 or mRNA-1273 vaccine. Overlapping SARS-CoV-2, HCoV-NL63, HCoV-OC43 and HCoV-229E spike peptides stimulated the cells. Following dose two, a median approximately 74 days (range 14 to 241) passed before post-vaccine samples were taken.

The treatment: roughly 10-day PBMC culture with coronavirus spike peptide pools or control peptides (ViraFEST assay). V dropped 7 bases and J dropped 8 bases, with 20 bases sitting between them. The V gene's germline CDR1 is LNHDA and CDR2 SQIVND (reference sequence). This CDR3 has 14 amino acids. Cultured CD4+ T cell DNA was sequenced using the Oncomine TCR Beta short-read assay. TCRdb passed the PCR reads through MiXCR, listing each CDR3 protein once. Here the sample spans 11,000 or so distinct CDR3 sequences, under 60% being singletons. Remarks on this clonotype: Its antigen remains unidentified.

The rearrangement joins TRBV19 to TRBJ1-2, with D perhaps TRBD1 (6 bases). The sample taken for sequencing was CD4+ T cells from blood, cultured in vitro. The source of this sequence is a human donor who had recovered from COVID-19. CDR3 nucleotide sequence: TGTGCCAGTACCGAACAGGGAGCGGGGAAAGGCTACACCTTC. Amino acids: CASTEQGAGKGYTF.